The TCR beta chain under discussion was sequenced for a study of vaccination effects on CD4 cells after COVID-19. Study-wide context: Post-vaccine specimens were collected at a median of 72 days following the second dose.

The sample holds a few counts of this clone. What it binds is not known. Researchers isolated CD4+ T cells once approximately eleven days of culture had elapsed. A positive SARS-CoV-2 PCR test fell between March and December 2020. Participants each got two BNT162b2 or mRNA-1273 vaccine doses. Only in-frame clones appear in the TCRdb table, and some are missing; sequencing was by immunoSEQ multiplex PCR. In the table there are 50,000 or so clones, 65% to 80% of which are singletons. The source of this sequence is a human donor who had a prior SARS-CoV-2 infection. This specimen consisted of CD4+ T cells from PBMCs cultured without peptide, obtained after COVID-19 vaccination.

DNA for the CDR3: TGCGCCAGCAGCCAAGGTGCAAATATTGGATATGGCTACACCTTC. The encoded protein is CASSQGANIGYGYTF. The chain links TRBV4-3 to TRBJ1-2; D is unresolved. V lost 1 base and J lost 5, with 14 bases in between. CDR1 is LGHNA, CDR2 YSLEER, per germline. CDR3 length equals 15 residues.